The present TCR beta chain was sequenced within a study of blood T cell repertoires in COVID-19. This CDR3 comprises 20 residues. Germline trimming cut 4 bases from V and 0 bases from J; bases unmatched to any gene: 14. Germline V lookup: CDR1 MDHEN, CDR2 SYDVKM. Two negative PCRs, clearance, or symptom resolution characterized the recovered Cohort 3 donors. This table comes from immunoSEQ multiplex PCR, and its TCRdb copy is limited to in-frame clones, with some not included. The table includes about 300,000 clones, 70% to 90% detected once. The J gene is TRBJ2-7, the V gene TRBV28, with 14 bases aligning to TRBD2. This TCR was recovered from a woman aged 25 to 45 who had recovered from COVID-19. Sequencing used PBMCs or T cells enriched from blood (not recorded which). In nucleotides, the CDR3 is TGTGCCAGCAGTTCTCAGCCGGGACTAGCGGGGGCCCTTAGCTCCTACGAGCAGTACTTC. This translates into CASSSQPGLAGALSSYEQYF.